This T cell receptor beta chain was retrieved from a study of blood T cell repertoires in COVID-19. In the source study's methods: Quantification of nucleated cells was approximated via reference gene primer amplification. Profiling relied on immunoSEQ multiplex PCR, and the TCRdb table lists in-frame clones only, not all of them. That table gives V, J and clone size, and the DNA gave D and trimming. The sample lists 45,000 to 65,000 clones; approximately 88% were seen once. Trimming took 3 bases from V and 5 from J; bases not matched to a gene: 4. The CDR3 length is 13 residues. The germline V gene has CDR1 SGHRS and CDR2 YFSETQ.

This TCR derives from a young man with COVID-19, enrolled during active disease. This sequence joins TRBV5-1 and TRBJ2-5; 7 nucleotides line up with TRBD2. Sequenced input: peripheral blood. The CDR3 reads CASSSRLAETQYF. DNA for the CDR3: TGCGCCAGCAGCTCCAGACTAGCCGAGACCCAGTACTTC.